A single sample gave rise to the 16 T cell receptor beta chains below, sequenced in a study of response to subunit inactivated influenza vaccine. One entry per CDR3 protein results from TCRdb running MiXCR on the RT-PCR reads. This table has over 150,000 distinct CDR3 sequences, roughly a tenth appearing once. The specimen was CD8+ T cells sorted from PBMCs, collected less than 30 months after vaccination. Source of these receptors: a man aged 50 to 75 who received an inactivated influenza vaccine.

This clonotype was seen more than once but under ten times. This rearrangement joins TRBV20-1 to TRBJ2-3; a possible D gene is TRBD1 (6 bases). Trimming took off 5 bases at V and 12 bases at J, with 15 bases between the two ends. Germline V gene data show CDR1 as DFQATT and CDR2 as SNEGSKA (reference sequence). The CDR3 extends over 11 amino acids. The DNA for the CDR3 is TGCAGTGCTCAGCTTACAGGGTCTCAGTATTTT. It encodes CSAQLTGSQYF.

This clonotype was counted a single time. One base away lies a much larger clone, so this may be a sequencing read error. The conserved final phenylalanine or tryptophan is absent from the CDR3, which likely points to a read error. The chain joins TRBV2 to TRBJ2-5; 12 positions agree with TRBD2. The CDR3 sequence is 17 residues long. Germline V gives CDR1 SNHLY, CDR2 FYNNEI. V trimming: 2 bases; J trimming: 3 bases; junction bases outside the gene matches: 7. DNA of the CDR3: TGTGCCAGCAGTGAATGGGCGACTAGCGGGAGTGAAGAGACCCAGTACTCC. Translated: CASSEWATSGSEETQYS.

About this clonotype itself: The junction departs from germline at one end; a sequencing error may be responsible. The rearrangement links TRBV12-3 or TRBV12-4 to TRBJ2-2, with D maybe TRBD2 (6 bases). The CDR3 length is 11 residues. The CDR3 region has the DNA TGTGCCAGCAGTCATGGCGGGAAGCTGTTTTTT. It encodes CASSHGGKLFF.

The chain has TRBV11-2 and TRBJ2-1, with TRBD2 matching 10 bases. This CDR3 region has 15 residues. Germline CDR1 is SGHAT and CDR2 is FQNNGV. J lost 7 bases, V lost 0 bases, and 3 bases had no gene match. CDR3 protein: CASSLEVLAGNEQFF. The CDR3 nucleotides are TGTGCCAGCAGCTTAGAAGTACTAGCGGGGAATGAGCAGTTCTTC.

The V gene is TRBV4-1, the J gene TRBJ2-7; D is possibly TRBD1 (6 bases). The CDR3 has 13 amino acids. Germline loops: CDR1 MGHRA, CDR2 YSYEKL. Trimming removed 2 bases at V and 5 bases at J, with 10 bases between. In DNA, the CDR3 is TGCGCCAGCAGCCAAAACACAGGGAACGAGCAGTACTTC. Protein sequence: CASSQNTGNEQYF.

This clonotype was recorded a few times. This sequence joins TRBV2 and TRBJ2-1; 12 nucleotides align to TRBD2. In germline, CDR1 is SNHLY, CDR2 FYNNEI. V was clipped by 5 bases and J by 8 bases; unmatched bases: 10. There are 16 residues in the CDR3. For the CDR3, the DNA is TGTGCCAGCAGTCGTCACCTGACTAGCGGGGGACATGAGCAGTTCTTC. Amino acids: CASSRHLTSGGHEQFF.

This clonotype came up many times. The CDR3 nucleotides read TGTGCCAGCAGTCCGAGTTACTCGGGGGAGACCCAGTACTTC. It yields the protein CASSPSYSGETQYF. The rearrangement uses TRBV28 and TRBJ2-5, with a possible D match to TRBD2 (5 bases). Trimming took 5 bases from V and 5 from J, leaving 15 bases between them. The CDR3 loop spans 14 amino acids. Germline V gene lookup returns CDR1 MDHEN and CDR2 SYDVKM.

CDR3 loop: CSVEWTGGETQYF. The DNA of the CDR3 is TGCAGCGTTGAATGGACAGGGGGGGAGACCCAGTACTTC. This sequence joins TRBV29-1 and TRBJ2-5; 10 nucleotides agree with TRBD1. The CDR3 runs 13 residues. Germline loops: CDR1 SQVTM, CDR2 ANQGSEA. Trimming removed 2 bases from V and 5 bases from J; junction bases left unmatched: 2.

This clonotype has a handful of counts. The chain has TRBV11-2 and TRBJ2-3; 10 bases are shared with TRBD2. There are 15 residues in the CDR3. The ends lost 6 bases at V and 2 bases at J; junction bases unmatched: 5. CDR1 SGHAT and CDR2 FQNNGV come from the germline V gene. The CDR3 DNA follows: TGTGCCAGCAGAGGCCTAGCGGGAGACACAGATACGCAGTATTTT. Residues: CASRGLAGDTDTQYF. Combining the CDR3 with reference TRBV11-2 and TRBJ2-3 gives the whole variable domain EAGVAQSPRYKIIEKRQSVAFWCNPISGHATLYWYQQILGQGPKLLIQFQNNGVVDDSQLPKDRFSAERLKGVDSTLKIQPAKLEDSAVYLCASRGLAGDTDTQYFGPGTRLTVL.

This clonotype was seen only a few times. This sequence joins TRBV9 and TRBJ2-2; 7 nucleotides line up with TRBD1. The CDR3 totals 17 residues. Unmatched junction bases numbered 7, after V lost 0 bases and J lost 2 bases. Germline CDR1 SGDLS, CDR2 YYNGEE. CDR3 sequence reads: CASSVALDRHNTGELFF. The CDR3 DNA reads as TGTGCCAGCAGCGTAGCTTTGGACAGGCACAACACCGGGGAGCTGTTTTTT.

The V and J genes are TRBV4-2 and TRBJ2-1; D possibly matches TRBD1 or TRBD2 (5 bases each). There are 14 residues in the CDR3. Trimming removed 4 bases from V and 8 bases from J, with 15 bases in between. Germline lookup yields CDR1 LGHNA and CDR2 YNFKEQ. The chain's CDR3 is CASSPGLVCDEQFF. The CDR3 DNA is TGTGCCAGCAGCCCGGGGCTCGTCTGCGATGAGCAGTTCTTC.

The sample holds many counts of this clonotype. This chain joins TRBV9 and TRBJ2-7; D is possibly TRBD1 (6 bases). There are 14 residues in the CDR3. Germline V gene lookup returns CDR1 SGDLS and CDR2 YYNGEE. The V gene lost 0 bases and the J gene lost 3 bases, with 10 bases spanning the gap. CDR3 nucleotides: TGTGCCAGCAGCGTAGGAGCAGGGGACTACGAGCAGTACTTC. Translating it yields CASSVGAGDYEQYF.

This clonotype occurred many times. The chain combines TRBV4-2 with TRBJ2-1; TRBD1 matches 8 bases. With V trimmed by 3 bases and J by 5 bases, 3 bases remained unmatched. This CDR3 has 14 residues. The germline V gene encodes CDR1 LGHNA and CDR2 YNFKEQ. CDR3 protein: CASSHKTGDNEQFF. CDR3 DNA sequence: TGTGCCAGCAGCCACAAGACAGGGGACAATGAGCAGTTCTTC.

This clonotype was counted a few times. This sequence joins TRBV4-3 and TRBJ2-7, with 8 bases that match TRBD2. The V gene end was trimmed by 2 bases and the J gene end by 2 bases; junction bases not matched to a gene: 17. From germline, CDR1 is LGHNA and CDR2 YSLEER. The CDR3 totals 19 residues. CDR3 sequence reads: CASSQKTSGVAGRTYEQYF. The CDR3 DNA is TGCGCCAGCAGCCAAAAAACCTCGGGAGTAGCGGGGAGGACCTACGAGCAGTACTTC.

In its sample, this clonotype was seen a few times. The chain carries TRBV4-1 and TRBJ2-5; 9 bases align to TRBD1. The CDR3 runs 17 residues. Germline lookup yields CDR1 MGHRA and CDR2 YSYEKL. V gave up 0 bases and J gave up 5 bases; unmatched junction bases: 10. CDR3 sequence reads: CASSQDGTGFNAETQYF. Here the CDR3 DNA reads TGCGCCAGCAGCCAAGATGGGACAGGGTTTAATGCGGAGACCCAGTACTTC.

This clonotype was counted at least ten times. V gene TRBV14 combines with J gene TRBJ1-2, with D perhaps matching TRBD1 (6 bases). V lost 4 bases and J lost 4, with 7 bases in between. CDR1 SGHDN and CDR2 FVKESK come from the germline V gene. This CDR3 region has 12 residues. The CDR3 sequence is CASSLDSYGYTF. The CDR3 nucleotides read TGTGCCAGCAGCCTGGACAGCTATGGCTACACCTTC.